These 22 T cell receptor beta chains came from one sample sequenced in a study of T cell repertoires in cytomegalovirus infection. MiXCR, run by TCRdb on the reads, gives a single entry per CDR3 protein. The data hold about 120,000 distinct CDR3 sequences, with over 9% observed a single time. These TCRs are of unknown antigen specificity. Material: PBMCs, sequenced either directly or after in vitro stimulation (not recorded which). These receptors all stem from a human donor in good health (CMV status not recorded). Some clones in this sample may be carry-over from other donors' samples.

CDR3 amino acids: CSARDWSGGRMETQYF. The CDR3 DNA reads as TGCAGTGCTAGAGATTGGTCCGGGGGGCGTATGGAGACCCAGTACTTC. The V call is TRBV20-1, the J call TRBJ2-5, with D possibly being TRBD2 (7 bases). Germline CDR1 DFQATT, CDR2 SNEGSKA (reference sequence). The V end was cut by 0 bases, the J end by 5 bases, with 19 bases between. The length of the CDR3 is 16 residues.

This clonotype has ten or more counts. V and J are TRBV12-3 or TRBV12-4 and TRBJ2-3, with 11 bases lining up with TRBD2. With 1 base clipped from V and 5 bases from J, the junction kept 11 bases outside the gene matches. The CDR3 contains 18 residues. CDR3 protein: CASSLVMASGGPGDTQYF. The CDR3 DNA sequence: TGTGCCAGCAGTTTAGTAATGGCTAGCGGGGGGCCAGGAGATACGCAGTATTTT.

The V call is TRBV5-1, the J call TRBJ2-1, with 8 bases lining up with TRBD2. V lost 3 bases to trimming and J lost 6 bases; unmatched junction nucleotides: 14. Germline V gene sequence: CDR1 SGHRS, CDR2 YFSETQ. CDR3 length: 17 residues. CDR3 sequence: CASSSRLAGNILNEQFF. CDR3 nucleotide sequence: TGCGCCAGCAGCTCCCGGTTAGCGGGAAATATCCTCAATGAGCAGTTCTTC.

The J gene is TRBJ2-2, the V gene TRBV11-2, with 10 bases identical to TRBD2. Looked up from germline, CDR1 is SGHAT and CDR2 is FQNNGV. With V trimmed by 6 bases and J by 0 bases, 1 base remained unmatched. This CDR3 is 15 amino acids long. The CDR3 here is CASRTSGTNTGELFF. CDR3 DNA: TGTGCCAGCAGAACTAGCGGGACGAACACCGGGGAGCTGTTTTTT.

At least ten counts were recorded for this clonotype. The chain employs TRBV9 and TRBJ1-3, with D hard to call. The germline CDR1 and CDR2 sequences are SGDLS and YYNGEE. This CDR3 spans 12 amino acids. Trimming took 2 bases from V and 1 from J, leaving 1 base between them. In DNA, the CDR3 is TGTGCCAGCAGCGTTTCTGGAAACACCATATATTTT. Protein: CASSVSGNTIYF.

This clonotype was found a few times. The rearrangement joins TRBV2 to TRBJ2-3, with D hard to call. V was pared by 1 base and J by 1 base, with 6 bases between. CDR3 length: 14 residues. CDR1 is SNHLY and CDR2 is FYNNEI in the germline V gene. DNA of the CDR3: TGTGCCAGCAGTGAAGAAATAGGCACAGATACGCAGTATTTT. This translates into CASSEEIGTDTQYF. The full variable domain, rest sourced from reference TRBV2 and TRBJ2-3, is EPEVTQTPSHQVTQMGQEVILRCVPISNHLYFYWYRQILGQKVEFLVSFYNNEISEKSEIFDDQFSVERPDGSNFTLKIRSTKLEDSAMYFCASSEEIGTDTQYFGPGTRLTVL.

This clonotype was seen many times. V is TRBV7-8 and J is TRBJ2-7; 7 positions match TRBD1. V gave up 5 bases and J gave up 2 bases; unmatched junction bases: 9. The CDR3 has 15 residues. CDR1 and CDR2 from the germline V gene are SGHVS and FQNEAQ. CDR3 bases: TGTGCCAGCAGCCAACGGACAGGAACTACCTACGAGCAGTACTTC. Translated: CASSQRTGTTYEQYF.

In the case of this clonotype: This CDR3 is missing its conserved last phenylalanine or tryptophan, likely due to a read error. The chain couples TRBV7-2 to TRBJ2-7; 14 bases match TRBD2. This CDR3 is built from 18 residues. Trimming took 5 bases from V and 3 from J; bases not matched to a gene: 12. Germline V gene data show CDR1 as SGHTA and CDR2 as FQGNSA. The CDR3 bases are TGTGCCAGCAGCCCGCCGACTAGCGGGAGGGCCATTGGCTACGAGCAGTACATC. This codes for CASSPPTSGRAIGYEQYI.

This clonotype was detected many times. The chain links TRBV28 to TRBJ1-3, with D possibly matching TRBD1 (6 bases). With 3 bases removed from V and 4 bases from J, the gap between germline ends came to 16 bases. CDR3 length: 16 amino acids. From germline, CDR1 is MDHEN and CDR2 SYDVKM. The CDR3, as DNA: TGTGCCAGCAGTTTTATTTTCGGGGGCTCGGGAAACACCATATATTTT. Protein sequence: CASSFIFGGSGNTIYF.

This clonotype showed up just a few times. V and J are TRBV4-1 and TRBJ2-1; a weak D match, TRBD2 (5 bases). CDR1 is MGHRA and CDR2 is YSYEKL in the germline V gene. This CDR3 comprises 15 residues. The V end was cut by 1 base, the J end by 10 bases, with 17 bases between. The CDR3 protein is CASSQGKTQKREQFF. CDR3 sequence (DNA): TGCGCCAGCAGCCAAGGGAAGACCCAAAAGCGGGAGCAGTTCTTC.

This clonotype has just a few counts. This CDR3 is CATRRVGTKNIQYF. DNA of the CDR3: TGTGCCACCCGGAGGGTCGGGACCAAAAACATTCAGTACTTC. The chain combines TRBV19 with TRBJ2-4, with D possibly being TRBD2 (6 bases). V lost 10 bases to trimming and J lost 2 bases, with 15 bases between them. This CDR3 spans 14 amino acids. Germline CDR1 reads LNHDA; CDR2 reads SQIVND (reference sequence). The full variable domain, with the rest looked up from reference TRBV19 and TRBJ2-4, is DGGITQSPKYLFRKEGQNVTLSCEQNLNHDAMYWYRQDPGQGLRLIYYSQIVNDFQKGDIAEGYSVSREKKESFPLTVTSAQKNPTAFYLCATRRVGTKNIQYFGAGTRLSVL.

There are many counts of this clonotype. V gene TRBV7-6 combines with J gene TRBJ2-3; D not resolved. With 5 bases removed from V and 2 bases from J, the gap between germline ends came to 11 bases. The CDR3 length is 14 residues. Germline V gives CDR1 SGHVS, CDR2 FNYEAQ. The CDR3 is CASSPGSPTDTQYF. The CDR3 region has the DNA TGTGCCAGCAGCCCCGGTTCCCCCACAGATACGCAGTATTTT.

Many counts were recorded for this clonotype. V usage is TRBV4-3 and J usage is TRBJ1-3, with D unresolved. This CDR3 contains 17 residues. Trimming removed 0 bases from V and 0 bases from J, with 12 bases in between. Germline CDR1 LGHNA, CDR2 YSLEER. DNA of the CDR3: TGCGCCAGCAGCCAAGATTTCTCAGTGCTCTCTGGAAACACCATATATTTT. This codes for CASSQDFSVLSGNTIYF.

There are many counts of this clonotype. The chain carries TRBV9 and TRBJ2-2, with D possibly TRBD2 on 5 matching bases. The CDR3 extends over 14 amino acids. CDR1 SGDLS and CDR2 YYNGEE come from the germline V gene. Trimming removed 6 bases at V and 4 bases at J, with 13 bases between. The CDR3 here is CASTRAELTGELFF. The CDR3, as DNA: TGTGCCAGCACTAGAGCGGAGCTCACCGGGGAGCTGTTTTTT.

This clonotype was counted many times. V gene TRBV6-2 or TRBV6-3 combines with J gene TRBJ1-5; 7 nucleotides agree with TRBD1. V lost 5 bases, J lost 5 bases, and 6 bases stayed unmatched. The CDR3 is made up of 14 amino acids. CDR1 and CDR2 (germline): MNHEY, SVGEGT. CDR3 sequence (DNA): TGTGCCAGCAGTCGCCGACAGGGCGATCAGCCCCAGCATTTT. This sequence encodes CASSRRQGDQPQHF.

V usage is TRBV4-1 and J usage is TRBJ1-4; possibly TRBD1 for D (5 bases). This CDR3 region has 15 residues. The ends were cut back, 0 bases at V and 8 bases at J, with 13 bases in the middle. Germline-derived CDR1 and CDR2 are MGHRA and YSYEKL. CDR3 DNA sequence: TGCGCCAGCAGCCAAGACTTCCGGGACGGGGAAAAACTGTTTTTT. Translation gives CASSQDFRDGEKLFF.

This clonotype showed up many times. The chain couples TRBV7-8 to TRBJ1-5; 7 bases are a match to TRBD1. The CDR3 is 15 amino acids. The V and J ends lost 3 bases and 2 bases, in that order; junction bases with no gene match: 4. The germline gives CDR1 SGHVS, CDR2 FQNEAQ. CDR3 bases: TGTGCCAGCAGCTTGGCTGGACAGGGCAATCAGCCCCAGCATTTT. This translates into CASSLAGQGNQPQHF.

The chain joins TRBV6-2 or TRBV6-3 to TRBJ2-1; the match to TRBD2 covers 10 bases. This CDR3 is 18 amino acids long. Germline-derived CDR1 and CDR2 are MNHEY and SVGEGT. V dropped 2 bases and J dropped 8; count of bases not matched to a gene: 15. The chain's CDR3 is CASSYGGASGSVIDEQFF. CDR3 DNA sequence: TGTGCCAGCAGTTACGGGGGGGCTAGCGGGAGCGTCATCGATGAGCAGTTCTTC.

This clonotype has a count of ten or more. The chain joins TRBV7-2 to TRBJ1-1, with D hard to call. The CDR3 sequence is 16 residues long. Germline CDR1 SGHTA, CDR2 FQGNSA. Trimming took 5 bases from V and 0 from J, leaving 16 bases between them. CDR3 nucleotides: TGTGCCAGCAGCGCATTCCCAAGGGATATGAACACTGAAGCTTTCTTT. The encoded protein is CASSAFPRDMNTEAFF. The full variable domain, completed using reference TRBV7-2 and TRBJ1-1, is GAGVSQSPSNKVTEKGKDVELRCDPISGHTALYWYRQSLGQGLEFLIYFQGNSAPDKSGLPSDRFSAERTGGSVSTLTIQRTQQEDSAVYLCASSAFPRDMNTEAFFGQGTRLTVV.

This clonotype was counted many times. In nucleotides, the CDR3 is TGTGCCATCATGGAGACAGCGAACACTGAAGCTTTCTTT. Translated, it gives CAIMETANTEAFF. The chain links TRBV10-3 to TRBJ1-1, with D maybe TRBD1 (5 bases). Trimming left V 7 bases short and J 1 base short, with 10 bases between. Germline values: CDR1 ENHRY, CDR2 SYGVKD. This CDR3 comprises 13 residues.

This clonotype was picked up many times. V usage is TRBV28 and J usage is TRBJ1-1, with D unclear. CDR3 length: 13 amino acids. The V end lost 2 bases, the J end lost 1 base, and 5 bases lay between the germline ends. Germline V gene sequence: CDR1 MDHEN, CDR2 SYDVKM. Written as DNA, the CDR3 is TGTGCCAGCAGTTTACTTGGGAACACTGAAGCTTTCTTT. Encoded protein: CASSLLGNTEAFF. Using reference TRBV28 and TRBJ1-1 for the parts outside the CDR3, the full variable domain is DVKVTQSSRYLVKRTGEKVFLECVQDMDHENMFWYRQDPGLGLRLIYFSYDVKMKEKGDIPEGYSVSREKKERFSLILESASTNQTSMYLCASSLLGNTEAFFGQGTRLTVV.

This clonotype has at least ten counts. The chain has TRBV12-3 or TRBV12-4 and TRBJ2-1; 7 bases fit TRBD1. The CDR3 contains 15 residues. V trimming: 5 bases; J trimming: 5 bases; junction bases outside the gene matches: 9. The CDR3 DNA sequence: TGTGCCAGCAGTCCTAGGGGGACAGTGAACAATGAGCAGTTCTTC. This translates into CASSPRGTVNNEQFF.